This T cell receptor (beta chain) came from a study of OX40 agonist ivuxolimab in advanced cancers. Prior autoimmune disease or systemic immunosuppression barred patients. The data were produced by immunoSEQ multiplex PCR, yet TCRdb's version contains in-frame clones alone and is incomplete. Of about 68,000 clones in the sample, around 86% are singletons; the top ten hold 2% to 2.5%. The study, taken as a whole, reports: It was not determined which antigens were specifically recognized by the peripheral T cells that had undergone clonal expansion. Partial responders at 0.1-3.0 mg/kg had among the lowest clonal expansion. Normalized expansion of T-cell clones was also low for some nonresponders.

Trimming pared 4 bases from V and 8 bases from J, leaving 11 bases between. CDR1 LNHDA and CDR2 SQIVND come from the germline V gene (reference sequence). The CDR3 covers 13 residues. Details on this clone: The antigen is undetermined.

The input for sequencing was CD4+ or CD8+ T cells sorted from blood, taken in a trial of the OX40 agonist ivuxolimab. This rearrangement joins TRBV19 to TRBJ1-4, with TRBD1 as a possible D gene (6 bases). The clonotype originates from an adult with an advanced solid tumor such as melanoma, head and neck, liver or kidney cancer. The CDR3 reads CASSRGRGEKLFF. CDR3 DNA: TGTGCCAGTAGTAGGGGGCGCGGAGAAAAACTGTTTTTT. The complete variable domain, with remaining parts taken from reference TRBV19 and TRBJ1-4, reads DGGITQSPKYLFRKEGQNVTLSCEQNLNHDAMYWYRQDPGQGLRLIYYSQIVNDFQKGDIAEGYSVSREKKESFPLTVTSAQKNPTAFYLCASSRGRGEKLFFGSGTQLSVL.